This record looks at one TCR beta chain sequence and its context. Grouping used clinical history reported by participants in a survey and questionnaire. Germline-derived CDR1 and CDR2 are SGDLS and YYNGEE. The CDR3 extends over 15 amino acids. Trimming removed 2 bases from V and 6 bases from J; junction bases left unmatched: 2. The data are from a study of blood T cell repertoires in COVID-19. Profiled with immunoSEQ multiplex PCR; TCRdb holds only in-frame clones, not every one. The data contain fewer than 200,000 clones, about 78% of them singletons. Sequenced material: PBMCs or T cells enriched from blood (not recorded which). The source is a woman in her 50s who had recovered from COVID-19. The chain couples TRBV9 to TRBJ2-2, with 12 bases identical to TRBD1. The CDR3 region is CASSVGQGASGELFF. CDR3 DNA: TGTGCCAGCAGCGTGGGACAGGGGGCGTCCGGGGAGCTGTTTTTT.